The 7 T cell receptor beta chains below all came from one sample that was sequenced in a study of T cell responses to AZD1222 COVID-19 vaccine. Measured with immunoSEQ multiplex PCR; TCRdb has only the in-frame clones, and not every one. There are 110,000 to 150,000 clones in the sample; 93% occur only once, and under 6.5% lies in the top ten. Sequencing was performed on peripheral blood, taken on day 0 of AZD1222 vaccination. The receptor source for this set is an adult in good health.

The gene calls are TRBV3-1 (or the pseudogene TRBV3-2) and TRBJ2-1; perhaps TRBD2 as D (5 bases). Trimming left V 7 bases short and J 0 bases short, with 16 bases between. The CDR3 is 16 amino acids. Germline loops: CDR1 LGHDT, CDR2 YNNKEL (reference sequence). The CDR3 is CASTPSSGPSYNEQFF. The CDR3 bases are TGTGCCAGCACCCCATCCAGCGGCCCCTCCTACAATGAGCAGTTCTTC.

This rearrangement joins TRBV11-2 to TRBJ2-1, with 9 bases that match TRBD1. This CDR3 region has 14 residues. The V and J ends lost 6 bases and 5 bases, in that order; junction bases with no gene match: 5. In germline, CDR1 is SGHAT, CDR2 FQNNGV. As DNA, the CDR3 is TGTGCCAGCAGACGGACAGGGGTCCACAATGAGCAGTTCTTC. This translates into CASRRTGVHNEQFF.

The chain is built from TRBV5-8 and TRBJ2-1, with unresolved D. Looked up from germline, CDR1 is SGHTS and CDR2 is YDEGEE. Between the trimmed V and J ends, which lost 1 base and 9 bases, there was a span of 8 bases. The length of the CDR3 is 12 residues. CDR3 protein: CASSLLGIEQFF. The CDR3 nucleotides read TGTGCCAGCAGCTTGTTGGGAATTGAGCAGTTCTTC.

The chain couples TRBV29-1 to TRBJ1-1; D not certain. CDR3 length equals 13 residues. V lost 8 bases and J 5 bases, leaving 18 bases between the germline ends. Per the germline V gene, CDR1 is SQVTM and CDR2 is ANQGSEA. In DNA, the CDR3 is TGCAGCATCCTTCTGGCGGGAAGGACTGAAGCTTTCTTT. Translation: CSILLAGRTEAFF.

The chain combines TRBV29-1 with TRBJ1-1; no firm D call. V lost 4 bases and J lost 5, with 5 bases in between. Germline V lookup: CDR1 SQVTM, CDR2 ANQGSEA. The CDR3 sequence is 10 residues long. CDR3 loop: CSVVGTEAFF. The CDR3 DNA reads as TGCAGCGTTGTAGGGACTGAAGCTTTCTTT.

The V and J genes are TRBV10-3 and TRBJ1-1; D call uncertain. V lost 4 bases and J 12 bases, leaving 18 bases between the germline ends. The length of the CDR3 is 13 residues. Germline lookup yields CDR1 ENHRY and CDR2 SYGVKD. CDR3: CAISGTVNLIPFF. The CDR3 nucleotides are TGTGCCATCAGTGGGACCGTGAACCTGATCCCTTTCTTT.

This clone was observed once. The chain links TRBV24-1 to TRBJ2-7, with 8 bases identical to TRBD1. The germline V gene has CDR1 KGHDR and CDR2 SFDVKD. The CDR3 loop spans 15 amino acids. The V segment lost 2 bases and the J segment 4 bases; nucleotides outside the gene matches: 6. The CDR3 DNA is TGTGCCACCAGTGATTCCGGACAGGGTGATTACGAGCAGTACTTC. Its translation: CATSDSGQGDYEQYF.